The following is a T cell receptor beta chain sequence with its context. Assay runs were performed at deep level. Clones were read by immunoSEQ multiplex PCR, and TCRdb kept only the in-frame ones, dropping some. Of about 1 million clones in the sample, around four fifths are singletons; the top ten hold approximately 1.5%. This specimen belongs to a study of shared clonotypes between healthy human individuals. The wider study: Plates per donor: three CD4 naive, three CD4 memory, two CD8 naive, one CD8 memory.

This TCR came from a man aged 18 to 29 in good health. Sequencing was performed on memory CD4+ T cells sorted from blood. As for subset: CD45RA-negative fraction.

The DNA for the CDR3 is TGTGCCAGCAAACAGGACGGTAATTCACCCCTCCACTTT. Its protein product is CASKQDGNSPLHF. This rearrangement joins TRBV2 to TRBJ1-6, with D possibly being TRBD1 (5 bases). Between the trimmed V and J ends, which lost 7 bases and 6 bases, there was a span of 10 bases. The CDR3 runs to 13 residues. Germline assignment: CDR1 SNHLY and CDR2 FYNNEI.